The source of this T cell receptor (beta chain) is a study of shared clonotypes between healthy human individuals. Germline V lookup: CDR1 MGHDK, CDR2 SYGVNS. Losses at the gene ends were 4 bases for V and 4 bases for J; bases not matched to a gene: 8. The CDR3 sequence is 17 residues long. Over several immunoSEQ plates, each subset's genomic DNA was distributed in even portions. Libraries were prepared by immunoSEQ multiplex PCR; TCRdb keeps only in-frame clonotypes and omits some of them. This sample has about 2,100,000 clones, with roughly 91% found just once. Naive-designated CD8 cells lacked CD45RO, were positively enriched for CCR7, and omitted terminally differentiated effector memory CD45RA+ cells.

This sequence originates from a man aged 18 to 30 in good health. Some clones in this sample may be carry-over from other donors' samples. The gene calls are TRBV25-1 and TRBJ2-2; 11 bases match TRBD2. The sequencing sample was made of naive CD8+ T cells from PBMCs. For the CDR3, the DNA is TGTGCCAGCAGTGCCGCTTTAGCGGGAGGGCCCACCGGGGAGCTGTTTTTT. Protein sequence: CASSAALAGGPTGELFF.